The entry below gives a single T cell receptor beta chain sequence along with its context. Assay used: immunoSEQ multiplex PCR; TCRdb lists only in-frame clones, some missing. The repertoire holds roughly 660,000 clones, 70% to 90% seen once, with 0.0095% to 0.012% in the top ten. The record originates from a study of shared T cell receptors in the human thymus. The length of the CDR3 is 15 residues. Trimming at V came to 0 bases and at J to 5 bases, leaving 7 bases not matched to a gene. Germline V gene data show CDR1 as GTSNPN and CDR2 as SVGIG (reference sequence). These same records also appear under a second study, on human thymus T cells.

This receptor was obtained from a boy in the first two years of life with a congenital heart defect. Sequencing used thymocytes. V is TRBV30 and J is TRBJ2-7; TRBD1 matches at 10 bases. In nucleotides, the CDR3 is TGTGCCTGGAGTGTGGGGACAGGGGATGGGGACGAGCAGTACTTC. Translation gives CAWSVGTGDGDEQYF.